These 5 T cell receptor beta chains share one sample of origin, sequenced in a study of blood T cell repertoires in COVID-19. Sequencing used immunoSEQ multiplex PCR; TCRdb keeps in-frame clones, though not all of them. The data contain fewer than 250,000 clones, 83% of them seen just once; the ten biggest clones take up less than 4%. Sequenced: PBMCs or T cells enriched from blood (not recorded which). These receptors were collected from a woman between 40 and 50 years old who had been exposed to COVID-19.

In DNA, the CDR3 is TGTGCCAGCAGCGCCAACCAGGCGGGGGCCGGATACAATGAGCAGTTCTTC. Its translation: CASSANQAGAGYNEQFF. The chain is built from TRBV7-2 and TRBJ2-1; a possible D gene is TRBD2 (7 bases). CDR3 length equals 17 residues. The germline gives CDR1 SGHTA, CDR2 FQGNSA. Trimming pared 5 bases from V and 4 bases from J, leaving 21 bases between.

The gene calls are TRBV30 and TRBJ1-5, with D uncertain. V was cut by 1 base and J by 1 base, with 11 bases left in between. The CDR3 is 15 residues long. CDR1 and CDR2 from the germline V gene are GTSNPN and SVGIG (reference sequence). The DNA for the CDR3 is TGTGCCTGGAGTGCCTGGGGAGTGAGCAATCAGCCCCAGCATTTT. Amino acid sequence: CAWSAWGVSNQPQHF. Full variable domain (rest looked up from reference TRBV30 and TRBJ1-5): SQTIHQWPATLVQPVGSPLSLECTVEGTSNPNLYWYRQAAGRGLQLLFYSVGIGQISSEVPQNLSASRPQDRQFILSSKKLLLSDSGFYLCAWSAWGVSNQPQHFGDGTRLSIL.

This chain links TRBV2 with TRBJ2-5, with a weak D call TRBD2 (5 bases). This CDR3 is built from 14 residues. The germline V gene encodes CDR1 SNHLY and CDR2 FYNNEI. V lost 6 bases, J lost 5 bases, and 16 bases lay in between. CDR3: CASSARDERETQYF. The CDR3 DNA reads TGTGCCAGCAGCGCCCGGGATGAGAGGGAGACCCAGTACTTC.

Written as DNA, the CDR3 is TGCAGCGTGAGGCGGGGGGGCTCTGTGCGCGAGCAGTACTTC. Translating gives CSVRRGGSVREQYF. The chain carries TRBV29-1 and TRBJ2-7; 9 nucleotides agree with TRBD2. The length of the CDR3 is 14 residues. The V gene end was trimmed by 6 bases and the J gene end by 6 bases; junction bases not matched to a gene: 12. From germline, CDR1 is SQVTM and CDR2 ANQGSEA.

The V gene is TRBV5-4, the J gene TRBJ2-3; TRBD1 aligns across 12 bases. Trimming removed 1 base from V and 6 bases from J; junction bases left unmatched: 12. Germline CDR1 and CDR2: SGHNT and YYREEE (reference sequence). This CDR3 is built from 18 residues. As DNA, the CDR3 is TGTGCCAGCAGCTTGAAGTCGGGGCAGGGACAGGGGGCGGATACGCAGTATTTT. It translates to CASSLKSGQGQGADTQYF.